These T cell receptor beta chains were read from a single sample in a study of T cells in Graves' hyperthyroidism and ophthalmopathy. Using its own MiXCR run on the multiplex PCR reads, TCRdb lists one record per CDR3 protein. The sample lists hundreds of thousands of distinct CDR3 sequences, 35% to 45% occurring once. Sequenced sample: blood. These receptor sequences come from a man between 18 and 35 years old with Graves' hyperthyroidism. Both conserved end residues are part of each CDR3. A D gene is named only where the DNA matches it firmly. Not all rows give a size; the values are once, few, many and, for expanded clones, a class.

abundance,len,d_gene,j_gene,v_gene,CDR3nt,CDR3aa
NA,16,TRBD1,TRBJ1-3,TRBV7-3,TGTGCCAGCAGCTTGGGGACAGAATCCTCTGGAAACACCATATATTTT,CASSLGTESSGNTIYF
many,14,NA,TRBJ2-7,TRBV7-6,TGTGCCAGCAGGGGAGCGGGTCCTGCCTACGAGCAGTACTTC,CASRGAGPAYEQYF
NA,13,TRBD1,TRBJ1-2,TRBV29-1,TGCAGCGCACCTGCGGGGCAGGGGGGCGGCTACACCTTC,CSAPAGQGGGYTF
few,17,TRBD2,TRBJ2-7,TRBV9,TGTGCCAGCAGCGTAGCTCCGAGGACTAGCGGGATGGACGAGCAGTACTTC,CASSVAPRTSGMDEQYF
many,13,TRBD2,TRBJ2-7,TRBV7-9,TGTGCCAGCTTGGGGCTAGCGGACTACGAGCAGTACTTC,CASLGLADYEQYF
many,14,NA,TRBJ2-7,TRBV29-1,TGCAGCGTCCCTAGGGAGGGGGCGGCCTACGAGCAGTACTTC,CSVPREGAAYEQYF
NA,13,NA,TRBJ2-7,TRBV4-1,TGCGCCAGCAGCAACAGGGAGCACTACGAGCAGCACTTC,CASSNREHYEQHF
many,12,NA,TRBJ1-2,TRBV29-1,TGCAGCGTTGGGACCGGGGAACGTGGCTACACCTTC,CSVGTGERGYTF
NA,14,TRBD1,TRBJ2-7,TRBV11-1,TGTGCCAGCAGCTTAGTCGGGACAGGTGACGAGCAGTACTTC,CASSLVGTGDEQYF
NA,16,NA,TRBJ1-5,TRBV2,TGCGCCAGCAGCCGAACCTCGGACAGCCGCAATCAGCCCCAGCATTTT,CASSRTSDSRNQPQHF
NA,13,NA,TRBJ1-1,TRBV9,TGTGCCAGCAGCGTAGAGGGGGGACCTGAAGCTTTCTTT,CASSVEGGPEAFF
many,15,TRBD2,TRBJ2-7,TRBV2,TGTGCCAGCAGTGAAGCTGGGAGGGGAAAGGACGAGCAGTACTTC,CASSEAGRGKDEQYF
NA,16,NA,TRBJ2-7,TRBV7-2,TGCGCCAGCAGCCATCACAGGCTCGGGGCCGCCTACGAGCAGTACTTC,CASSHHRLGAAYEQYF
NA,15,NA,TRBJ2-2,TRBV7-2,TGTGCCAGCAGCTTAGGGGGTGGGGCGCCGGGGGAGCTGTTTTTT,CASSLGGGAPGELFF
NA,14,NA,TRBJ1-3,TRBV6-4,TGTGCCAGCAGTGACGCTGGGGGTGGAAACACCATATATTTT,CASSDAGGGNTIYF
NA,13,TRBD1,TRBJ2-7,TRBV2,TGTGCCAGCAATCAGGGGGCTTACTACGAGCAGTACTTC,CASNQGAYYEQYF
few,13,NA,TRBJ1-6,TRBV5-5,TGTGCCAGCAGCTTTCAAGCTAATTCACCCCTCCACTTT,CASSFQANSPLHF
NA,15,NA,TRBJ1-1,TRBV10-3,TGTGCCATCAGTGACCGGGGTTTGGGGGGCACTGAAGCTTTCTTT,CAISDRGLGGTEAFF
few,12,NA,TRBJ1-2,TRBV12-3/TRBV12-4,TGTGCCAGCAGGGGACGGAACTATGGCTACACCTTC,CASRGRNYGYTF
many,16,TRBD2,TRBJ2-7,TRBV2,TGTGCCAGCAGTGAAGGGTCGGCTAGCGGGAGGTACGAGCAGTACTTC,CASSEGSASGRYEQYF
many,14,NA,TRBJ1-3,TRBV29-1,TGCAGCGTTTGGGTTGTGACCGGAGGAAACACCATATATTTT,CSVWVVTGGNTIYF
many,9,NA,TRBJ1-1,TRBV7-4,TGTGCCAGCGCCTCTGAAGCTTTCTTT,CASASEAFF
NA,13,TRBD1,TRBJ1-4,TRBV12-3/TRBV12-4,TGTGCCAGCAGTGGGACAGGGGCAACAAAACTGTTTTTT,CASSGTGATKLFF
NA,16,NA,TRBJ2-2,TRBV7-2,TGTGCCAGCAGCTTAACCCCCGGAGCGGACACCGGGGAGCTGTTTTTT,CASSLTPGADTGELFF
NA,11,TRBD1,TRBJ1-1,TRBV29-1,TGCAGCGTTGAAGGGACAGGATTCGCTTTCTTT,CSVEGTGFAFF
many,16,NA,TRBJ1-1,TRBV5-1,TGCGCCAGCAGCTTCCGTGTAGGCGGGGAAGCCACTGAAGCTTTCTTT,CASSFRVGGEATEAFF
NA,15,TRBD1,TRBJ1-6,TRBV6-5,TGTGCCAGCAGACTTGGACAGGGGGTAGCGTCACCCCTCCACTTT,CASRLGQGVASPLHF
NA,13,TRBD1,TRBJ1-2,TRBV29-1,TGCAGCGACGGACCGGGACAGGGTTATGGCTACACCTTC,CSDGPGQGYGYTF
many,15,NA,TRBJ1-2,TRBV7-2,TGTGCCAGCAGCTCCTACAGGGTTACTAACTATGGCTACACCTTC,CASSSYRVTNYGYTF
NA,15,NA,TRBJ1-1,TRBV4-1,TGCGCCAGCAGCCAAGATCCGGACAGGAACACTGAAGCTTTCTTT,CASSQDPDRNTEAFF
NA,14,NA,TRBJ1-2,TRBV29-1,TGCAGCGTTGAAGAGGACTCCCAGAATTATGGCTACACCTTC,CSVEEDSQNYGYTF
few,11,NA,TRBJ1-4,TRBV6-1,TGTGCCAGCAAGGAATGGGGAAAACTGTTTTTT,CASKEWGKLFF
once,15,TRBD2,TRBJ2-7,TRBV10-3,TGTGCCAGCAGGACTAGCGGGAGGGGATGGGGCGAGCAGTACTTC,CASRTSGRGWGEQYF
NA,15,TRBD1,TRBJ2-7,TRBV9,TGTGCCAGCAGCGTAGTGGACAGGGGGCTCCACGAGCAGTACTTC,CASSVVDRGLHEQYF
NA,14,TRBD1,TRBJ1-6,TRBV7-3,TGTGCCAGCAGCACCGACAGGGTTAATTCACCCCTCCACTTT,CASSTDRVNSPLHF
many,15,TRBD1,TRBJ1-6,TRBV7-6,TGTGCCAGCAGCCCCGCGGCAGGGGGCTTGGAACCCCTCCACTTT,CASSPAAGGLEPLHF
many,13,NA,TRBJ2-5,TRBV7-2,TGTGCCAGCAGCTTAGGTGACCCAGAGACCCAGTACTTC,CASSLGDPETQYF
few,13,NA,TRBJ1-1,TRBV20-1,TGCAGTGCTAGGTCCCTGGTGAACACTGAAGCTTTCTTT,CSARSLVNTEAFF
NA,17,TRBD2,TRBJ2-7,TRBV4-1,TGCGCCAGCAGCCAAGTAAGGGGAGGGCAGCCCTCCTACGAGCAGTACTTC,CASSQVRGGQPSYEQYF
NA,15,NA,TRBJ2-3,TRBV7-3,TGTGCCAGCAGCTTAACGCGCAAGGGGAGGGATACGCAGTATTTT,CASSLTRKGRDTQYF
NA,13,NA,TRBJ2-7,TRBV15,TGTGCCACCAGCAGTTCAGGGGTAAGGGAGCAGTACTTC,CATSSSGVREQYF
NA,16,TRBD1,TRBJ2-6,TRBV4-1,TGCGCCAGCAGCCAGGCAGGGGGCTCTGGGGCCAACGTCCTGACTTTC,CASSQAGGSGANVLTF
NA,13,TRBD2,TRBJ2-7,TRBV29-1,TGCAGCGTTAAGGGAGGGGCGTGGAATGAGCAGTACTTC,CSVKGGAWNEQYF
NA,14,NA,TRBJ2-7,TRBV5-1,TGCGCCAGCAGCTTGGCCGTTACCGGGAACGAGCAGTACTTC,CASSLAVTGNEQYF
few,14,NA,TRBJ1-6,TRBV7-9,TGTGCCAGCAGCTCGACAGCCTATAATTCACCCCTCCACTTT,CASSSTAYNSPLHF
many,14,NA,TRBJ1-5,TRBV4-1,TGCGCCAGCAGCCAAGAACAGGTCAATCAGCCCCAGCATTTT,CASSQEQVNQPQHF
NA,14,NA,TRBJ2-7,TRBV9,TGTGCCAGCTCCTACGGGCCGGGCACCTACGAGCAGTACTTC,CASSYGPGTYEQYF
few,13,TRBD1,TRBJ2-7,TRBV7-2,TGTGCCAGTACACCCCGCAGGGGGATGGAGCAGTACTTC,CASTPRRGMEQYF
few,16,TRBD1,TRBJ1-5,TRBV27,TGTGCCAGCAGCTTATACCAGGGGGTGAGCAATCAGCCCCAGCATTTT,CASSLYQGVSNQPQHF
NA,11,NA,TRBJ1-3,TRBV6-1,TGTGCCAGCCAATCTGGAAACACCATATATTTT,CASQSGNTIYF
NA,15,NA,TRBJ1-6,TRBV14,TGTGCCAGCAGCCAACAAGGGTGGTATAATTCACCCCTCCACTTT,CASSQQGWYNSPLHF
many,11,NA,TRBJ1-1,TRBV20-1,TGCAGTGCTTACCGGGATACCGAAGCTTTCTTT,CSAYRDTEAFF
many,15,NA,TRBJ1-5,TRBV5-1,TGCGCCAGCAGCTTAGGGGGTCTCAGCAATCAGCCCCAGCATTTT,CASSLGGLSNQPQHF
many,15,NA,TRBJ1-3,TRBV25-1,TGTGCCAGCAGTCTTGGTTTAGTTTCTGGAAACACCATATATTTT,CASSLGLVSGNTIYF
few,15,TRBD2,TRBJ2-2,TRBV14,TGTGCCAGCAGCCAGCTAGCGGGAGTAACCGGGGAGCTGTTTTTT,CASSQLAGVTGELFF